Each of the 17 T cell receptor beta chains below was sequenced from the same sample in a study of shared clonotypes between healthy human individuals. TCRdb's table, derived via immunoSEQ multiplex PCR, lists solely in-frame clones and lacks some. This sample carries 980,000 or so clones, 76% of them seen once, and the ten largest clones take nearly 1.5%. The sample consisted of memory CD4+ T cells sorted from blood. As for subset: CD45RA-negative fraction. Every receptor here comes from a man between 18 and 35 years old in good health.

The rearrangement uses TRBV5-6 and TRBJ2-1; D is perhaps TRBD2 (5 bases). The CDR3 is 13 amino acids. Germline V gives CDR1 SGHDT, CDR2 YYEEEE. V lost 3 bases and J lost 11, with 15 bases in between. The CDR3 DNA reads TGTGCCAGCAGCTGGAGCAGAATAGCGCAGCAGTTCTTC. It encodes CASSWSRIAQQFF.

The gene calls are TRBV5-6 and TRBJ1-4; no firm D call. Germline V lookup: CDR1 SGHDT, CDR2 YYEEEE. Trimming removed 4 bases from V and 2 bases from J, with 12 bases in between. The CDR3 totals 15 residues. In DNA form, the CDR3 reads TGTGCCAGCAGCGTGGGATGGGAGACTAATGAAAAACTGTTTTTT. It yields the protein CASSVGWETNEKLFF.

This clone was detected a few times. The V and J genes are TRBV2 and TRBJ1-5; D not certain. Germline CDR1 and CDR2: SNHLY and FYNNEI. The CDR3 length is 14 residues. V lost 3 bases and J lost 4, with 10 bases in between. The CDR3 loop is CASSESGPNQPQHF. In nucleotides, the CDR3 is TGTGCCAGCAGTGAGTCGGGTCCAAATCAGCCCCAGCATTTT.

This chain uses TRBV6-5 with TRBJ2-3; D uncertain. The CDR3 loop spans 13 amino acids. Deletions cut 2 bases from V and 2 bases from J, with 5 bases between. Germline V gene data show CDR1 as MNHEY and CDR2 as SVGAGI. The CDR3 nucleotides read TGTGCCAGCAGTTACGACTTCACAGATACGCAGTATTTT. Translated, it gives CASSYDFTDTQYF.

V is TRBV9 and J is TRBJ1-1; 7 positions match TRBD1. Germline loops: CDR1 SGDLS, CDR2 YYNGEE. J lost 3 bases, V lost 4 bases, and 6 bases had no gene match. The CDR3 totals 14 residues. The chain's CDR3 is CASSIAGTDTEAFF. Written as DNA, the CDR3 is TGTGCCAGCAGCATAGCCGGGACAGACACTGAAGCTTTCTTT.

The chain recombines TRBV10-2 with TRBJ2-1, with 8 bases identical to TRBD1. Germline V gene lookup returns CDR1 WSHSY and CDR2 SAAADI. The CDR3 consists of 14 residues. Trimming removed 0 bases from V and 12 bases from J; junction bases left unmatched: 7. CDR3 nucleotides: TGCGCCAGCAGTGAGTCGGACAGGGCAAGTGGGCAGTTCTTC. It is translated as CASSESDRASGQFF.

The chain has TRBV5-6 and TRBJ1-4; no firm D call. This CDR3 comprises 15 residues. V was trimmed by 4 bases and J by 0 bases, leaving 10 bases between them. Germline CDR1 and CDR2: SGHDT and YYEEEE. DNA for the CDR3: TGTGCCAGCAGCGGTAACCCCTCAACTAATGAAAAACTGTTTTTT. Protein product: CASSGNPSTNEKLFF.

The V gene is TRBV5-4, the J gene TRBJ2-5, with 10 positions matching TRBD1. Germline CDR1 and CDR2: SGHNT and YYREEE (reference sequence). With V trimmed by 5 bases and J by 5 bases, 12 bases remained unmatched. The CDR3 loop spans 16 amino acids. Here the CDR3 reads CASRSPGQGRAETQYF. CDR3 DNA sequence: TGTGCCAGCAGATCCCCGGGACAGGGGAGGGCGGAGACCCAGTACTTC. The full variable domain, in which reference TRBV5-4 and TRBJ2-5 provide the parts outside the CDR3, is ETGVTQSPTHLIKTRGQQVTLRCSSQSGHNTVSWYQQALGQGPQFIFQYYREEENGRGNFPPRFSGLQFPNYSSELNVNALELDDSALYLCASRSPGQGRAETQYFGPGTRLLVL.

CDR3 nucleotides: TGTGCCAGTTACCACGCTAACACCTACGAGCAGTACTTC. This encodes CASYHANTYEQYF. V and J are TRBV6-5 and TRBJ2-7; D ambiguous. Trimming removed 9 bases from V and 2 bases from J, with 14 bases in between. Germline V gene sequence: CDR1 MNHEY, CDR2 SVGAGI. The CDR3 extends over 13 amino acids.

This clone was seen a handful of times. The rearrangement uses TRBV5-1 and TRBJ1-1, with D perhaps TRBD1 (5 bases). The CDR3 covers 14 residues. Germline values: CDR1 SGHRS, CDR2 YFSETQ. The V gene lost 5 bases and the J gene lost 1 base, with 12 bases spanning the gap. The CDR3 here is CASSPDTGNTEAFF. The DNA of the CDR3 is TGCGCCAGCAGTCCCGATACAGGGAACACTGAAGCTTTCTTT.

This clone has a count of ten or more. This chain uses TRBV7-9 with TRBJ1-2; D not certain. The V gene's germline CDR1 is SEHNR and CDR2 FQNEAQ (reference sequence). The germline V and J ends were trimmed by 1 base and 8 bases, with 8 bases remaining between them. The CDR3 is made up of 12 amino acids. The DNA of the CDR3 is TGTGCCAGCAGCTTAGAAACGGGAGGCTACACCTTC. It is translated as CASSLETGGYTF. Full variable domain (missing parts from reference TRBV7-9 and TRBJ1-2): DTGVSQNPRHKITKRGQNVTFRCDPISEHNRLYWYRQTLGQGPEFLTYFQNEAQLEKSRLLSDRFSAERPKGSFSTLEIQRTEQGDSAMYLCASSLETGGYTFGSGTRLTVV.

This rearrangement joins TRBV6-1 to TRBJ1-5, with D possibly being TRBD1 (5 bases). The germline V gene encodes CDR1 MNHNS and CDR2 SASEGT. V was clipped by 1 base and J by 9 bases, with 10 bases between them. The CDR3 sequence is 13 residues long. The DNA for the CDR3 is TGTGCCAGCAGTGAAGGGGGACCATCGCCCCAGCATTTT. Translating it yields CASSEGGPSPQHF.

The chain combines TRBV5-6 with TRBJ2-3, with 9 bases aligning to TRBD2. CDR1 SGHDT and CDR2 YYEEEE come from the germline V gene. The length of the CDR3 is 17 residues. V dropped 1 base and J dropped 3; count of bases not matched to a gene: 9. The CDR3, as DNA: TGTGCCAGCAGCTTGCGACTTGGCGGGGGGGCTACAGATACGCAGTATTTT. Residues: CASSLRLGGGATDTQYF.

The chain recombines TRBV30 with TRBJ1-6; TRBD1 is a possible D gene (5 bases). Germline loops: CDR1 GTSNPN, CDR2 SVGIG (reference sequence). V was trimmed by 5 bases and J by 7 bases, leaving 15 bases between them. The CDR3 is 14 residues long. The CDR3 loop reads CAWGTGQGNSPLHF. The CDR3 DNA is TGTGCCTGGGGCACCGGGCAGGGAAATTCACCCCTCCACTTT.

DNA of the CDR3: TGTGCCAGCACTACAGGGGGCAATAAGAACACTGAAGCTTTCTTT. This translates into CASTTGGNKNTEAFF. V is TRBV2 and J is TRBJ1-1; 9 bases line up with TRBD1. The CDR3 contains 15 residues. In germline, CDR1 is SNHLY, CDR2 FYNNEI. V lost 7 bases to trimming and J lost 1 base; unmatched junction nucleotides: 7.

This clone was observed a handful of times. This chain links TRBV11-2 with TRBJ1-3; 8 nucleotides agree with TRBD1. The CDR3 loop spans 17 amino acids. Unmatched junction bases numbered 12, after V lost 6 bases and J lost 2 bases. Germline CDR1 is SGHAT and CDR2 is FQNNGV. CDR3 amino acids: CASRVAAGGSPGNTIYF. The CDR3 DNA follows: TGTGCCAGCAGAGTGGCAGCAGGGGGCAGTCCTGGAAACACCATATATTTT.

V gene TRBV7-9 combines with J gene TRBJ2-3; TRBD2 agrees at 13 bases. This CDR3 region has 15 residues. CDR1 and CDR2 from the germline V gene are SEHNR and FQNEAQ (reference sequence). V dropped 3 bases and J dropped 6; count of bases not matched to a gene: 3. In nucleotides, the CDR3 is TGTGCCAGCAGCTTGACTAGCGGGAGGCCCGATACGCAGTATTTT. Protein sequence: CASSLTSGRPDTQYF.